Following are 10 T cell receptor beta chains from one sample sequenced in a study of regulatory T cells in long-lasting Graves disease. Time point meaning: persistent/refractory GD, antithyroid drugs over 5 years with positive TRAb. Construction of the TCR library relied on RNA isolated from PBMCs. Through Arm-PCR of CDR3 regions and iRepertoire HTBI primers, TCR beta libraries were built. TCRdb re-called the multiplex PCR reads with MiXCR, one entry per CDR3 protein. Of about 310,000 distinct CDR3 sequences in the sample, around 20% were seen once. Material: peripheral blood mononuclear cells (PBMCs), obtained when the disease was refractory, from a patient treated with antithyroid drugs. These receptors all stem from a female donor with Graves disease.

This clonotype was seen only a few times. A much larger clone lies a single base off, so this may be a read error. Because it lacks the conserved phenylalanine or tryptophan at the end, this CDR3 is likely a read error. The chain uses TRBV28 and TRBJ1-4, with D unclear. Trimming stripped 1 base from V and 8 bases from J, with 14 bases between. The CDR3 length is 15 residues. Germline V gene data show CDR1 as MDHEN and CDR2 as SYDVKM. The CDR3 DNA sequence: TGTGCCAGCAGTTTATTTACGGGGTTAGGGGAAAAACTGTTTCTT. This translates into CASSLFTGLGEKLFL.

This clonotype was detected many times. The chain is built from TRBV7-2 and TRBJ1-5; no clear D. CDR1 and CDR2 (germline): SGHTA, FQGNSA. The CDR3 loop spans 15 amino acids. The V end lost 5 bases, the J end lost 4 bases, and 15 bases lay between the germline ends. This CDR3 is CASSGSRLTNQPQHF. The CDR3 nucleotides are TGTGCCAGCAGCGGATCACGACTGACGAATCAGCCCCAGCATTTT.

The chain combines TRBV9 with TRBJ1-2; a possible D gene is TRBD1 (5 bases). Germline values: CDR1 SGDLS, CDR2 YYNGEE. Trimming removed 0 bases from V and 7 bases from J, with 22 bases in between. The CDR3 covers 17 residues. This CDR3 is CASSVEFDGDGGFGYTF. In DNA, the CDR3 is TGTGCCAGCAGCGTAGAATTCGATGGGGACGGAGGTTTTGGCTACACCTTC. The complete variable domain, with remaining parts taken from reference TRBV9 and TRBJ1-2, reads DSGVTQTPKHLITATGQRVTLRCSPRSGDLSVYWYQQSLDQGLQFLIQYYNGEERAKGNILERFSAQQFPDLHSELNLSSLELGDSALYFCASSVEFDGDGGFGYTFGSGTRLTVV.

This chain uses TRBV6-2 or TRBV6-3 with TRBJ1-2; the match to TRBD1 covers 12 bases. The CDR3 is 17 amino acids. The germline V gene has CDR1 MNHEY and CDR2 SVGEGT. Losses at the gene ends were 6 bases for V and 7 bases for J; bases not matched to a gene: 15. The CDR3 sequence: CASSDDLRGQGASGYTF. DNA for the CDR3: TGTGCCAGCAGCGACGACCTTCGGGGACAGGGGGCGTCTGGCTACACCTTC.

The chain recombines TRBV29-1 with TRBJ2-5; D unresolved. Germline CDR1 is SQVTM and CDR2 is ANQGSEA. The V and J ends lost 1 base and 5 bases respectively, with 11 bases between them. The CDR3 totals 13 residues. CDR3 sequence: CSVEVPRRETQYF. In DNA form, the CDR3 reads TGCAGCGTTGAAGTCCCCAGGCGGGAGACCCAGTACTTC.

The rearrangement uses TRBV20-1 and TRBJ2-5; tentative D call: TRBD2 (5 bases). With 5 bases removed from V and 0 bases from J, the gap between germline ends came to 13 bases. The CDR3 runs 14 residues. Looked up from germline, CDR1 is DFQATT and CDR2 is SNEGSKA (reference sequence). CDR3 in amino acids: CSAESGEHQETQYF. The CDR3 region has the DNA TGCAGTGCTGAGAGCGGAGAACACCAAGAGACCCAGTACTTC.

This clonotype occurred a few times. The V and J genes are TRBV2 and TRBJ2-6; weak D call: TRBD2 (7 bases). The CDR3 sequence is 17 residues long. V was pared by 2 bases and J by 2 bases, with 13 bases between. Per germline, CDR1 SNHLY and CDR2 FYNNEI. The CDR3 loop is CASSESGGAAGANVLTF. The CDR3 DNA sequence: TGTGCCAGCAGTGAAAGTGGGGGGGCGGCTGGGGCCAACGTCCTGACTTTC.

There are a few counts of this clonotype. The chain carries TRBV20-1 and TRBJ2-3, with TRBD2 matching 7 bases. CDR3 length: 15 residues. Germline V lookup: CDR1 DFQATT, CDR2 SNEGSKA (reference sequence). The trim removed 0 bases at V and 1 base at J, leaving 4 bases unmatched. The CDR3 coding sequence is TGCAGTGCTAGAGATGGACGGGAGGGCACAGATACGCAGTATTTT. Translated, it gives CSARDGREGTDTQYF.

In DNA form, the CDR3 reads TGTGCCAGCACCCCTGGGGGGGAGGGAGGAGGAAGCACAGATACGCAGTATTTT. Its translation is CASTPGGEGGGSTDTQYF. This sequence joins TRBV28 and TRBJ2-3, with 7 bases fitting TRBD2. The germline gives CDR1 MDHEN, CDR2 SYDVKM. V trimming: 7 bases; J trimming: 0 bases; junction bases outside the gene matches: 16. The CDR3 contains 18 residues.

There are a few counts of this clonotype. The chain carries TRBV30 and TRBJ2-5; tentatively, D is TRBD1 or TRBD2 (5 bases each). Trimming removed 3 bases at V and 2 bases at J, with 16 bases between. Germline CDR1 reads GTSNPN; CDR2 reads SVGIG (reference sequence). The CDR3 length is 15 residues. This CDR3 reads CAWSASGGSQETQYF. The CDR3 DNA follows: TGTGCCTGGAGCGCTTCTGGGGGAAGTCAAGAGACCCAGTACTTC.